This TCR beta chain appears in the sequencing data of a study of a mutant IDH1 vaccine in newly diagnosed glioma (dated by TCRdb to about 2021). In the study overall: Of the approximately 30 treated patients, around 62% were male and roughly 38% were female, and a mean age of approximately 40 years was recorded. Before enrollment, patients had received standard therapy of radiotherapy alone, temozolomide alone, or radiochemotherapy with temozolomide; most received the combination. Longitudinal TCRB deep sequencing was done for 25 treated patients, wherever samples were available for exploratory analyses. Six visits were used for peripheral blood collection: V03 (baseline), V05, V07, V10, V12 and V13. Broad study findings and their caveats: Selection of PBMC samples for TCRB deep sequencing was based on availability. Vaccine-induced immune responses across multiple MHC alleles were detected in about 93% of patients. No apparent relationship was observed between pseudoprogression and alterations in the top peripheral T cell clonotypes detected by TCRB sequencing. The authors stated that sample limitations prevented analyses of patient blood samples from being reproduced.

To prepare the library, the immunoSEQ multiplex PCR assay was applied. Following the manufacturer's protocol, the hsTCRB Kit was used to amplify rearranged TCR beta chain sequences. TCRB libraries were sequenced on an Illumina MiSeq. As for the original processing: The kit vendor's proprietary platform handled demultiplexing, trimming and gene mapping. Drawn from immuneACCESS, this table holds only the in-frame rearrangements with V and J called that TCRdb kept. Clones are partly lost; checked studies trace under half to an unresolved V gene and leave the rest unexplained. V and J calls and clone size are those listed in that table; D and trimming were worked out from the DNA. In this sample the table shows approximately 54,000 clones, about 82% of which occur a single time. About a fifth of the sample belongs to the ten largest clones. The intended sense of this specimen's time point label: baseline, week 1 (first vaccination visit). According to the study, the label for this sample's treatment or condition signals: pre-vaccination baseline after standard-of-care therapy. Newly diagnosed WHO grade 3 or 4 IDH1-mutant astrocytomas showing loss of nuclear ATRX were present in the donors. The samples were drawn from NOA16, a multicentre, single-arm, open-label phase I trial in Germany that tested a mutant IDH1 peptide vaccine in humans for the first time. Visit V03 blood draws served as the baseline sample for immunogenicity testing. The DNeasy Blood and Tissue Kit was used to extract genomic DNA from EDTA blood for TCRB sequencing.

V loses 5 bases, J loses 12 bases, and the germline ends lie 16 bases apart. CDR1 and CDR2 are drawn from the germline V gene (reference sequence): GTSNPN, SVGIG. The CDR3 goes from the cysteine to the phenylalanine over 11 residues. Only the CDR3 portion is preserved as DNA: 33 bases, with reading frame beginning at the first base. Concerning this clone itself: Its antigen is currently not known. Base quality data are lacking; no much larger clone is found one base away.

This TCR derives from a man in his late teens or twenties with glioma. Recombination connected TRBV30 to TRBJ1-1, and possibly TRBD1, on 5 matching bases. The input for sequencing was PBMCs, taken from a glioma patient treated with radiotherapy, temozolomide or both. The CDR3 protein: CAWFFGQSTFF. The DNA is TGTGCCTGGTTTTTTGGACAATCGACTTTCTTT.